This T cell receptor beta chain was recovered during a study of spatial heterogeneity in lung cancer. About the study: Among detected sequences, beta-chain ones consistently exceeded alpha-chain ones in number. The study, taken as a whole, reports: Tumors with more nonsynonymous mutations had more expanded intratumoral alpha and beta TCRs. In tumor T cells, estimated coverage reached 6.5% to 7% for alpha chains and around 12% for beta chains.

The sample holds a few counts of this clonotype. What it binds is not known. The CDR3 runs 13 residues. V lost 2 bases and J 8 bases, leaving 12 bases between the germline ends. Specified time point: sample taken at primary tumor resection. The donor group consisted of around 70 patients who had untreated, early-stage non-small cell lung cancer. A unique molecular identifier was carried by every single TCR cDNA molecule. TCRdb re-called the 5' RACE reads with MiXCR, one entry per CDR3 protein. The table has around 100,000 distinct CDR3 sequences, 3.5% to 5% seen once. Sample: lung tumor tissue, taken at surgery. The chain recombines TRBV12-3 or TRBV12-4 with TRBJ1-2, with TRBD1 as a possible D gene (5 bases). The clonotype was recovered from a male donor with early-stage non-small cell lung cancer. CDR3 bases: TGTGCCAGCAGTTTAAATGGACCAGGGGGCTACACCTTC. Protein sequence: CASSLNGPGGYTF.